These T cell receptor beta chains were read from a single sample in a study of cytomegalovirus exposure and HLA in healthy donors. Sequencing was performed with immunoSEQ multiplex PCR; in TCRdb, only in-frame clones are kept and a portion is missing. The sample includes more than 110,000 clones, 70% to 80% seen only once; the top ten take 2.5% to 3.5%. The sample comprised PBMCs. The receptors here all came from a female donor in good health and CMV-seronegative. Both conserved end residues are part of each CDR3. The order of the fields is V gene, J gene, clone size, D gene, CDR3 DNA, CDR3 protein. A D gene is named only where the DNA matches it firmly. Size tells how often a clone was seen (once, few, many) or the class of an expanded clone, and some rows leave it out.

>TRBV28|TRBJ2-7|.|TRBD2
TGTGCCAGCAGTTCGACTAGCGGGCTTCCCTACGAGCAGTACTTC
CASSSTSGLPYEQYF
>TRBV4-3|TRBJ2-2|.|TRBD2
TGCGCCAGCAGCCCCAAGATCAGGACTAGCGGCGGGGAGCTGTTTTTT
CASSPKIRTSGGELFF
>TRBV11-2|TRBJ2-7|.|TRBD2
TGTGCCAGCAGCTTAGCTAGCGGGAGATCCTACGAGCAGTACTTC
CASSLASGRSYEQYF
>TRBV28|TRBJ1-2|.|TRBD1
TGTGCCATCCGATTAGACGACAGGGGCTGGGGCTACACCTTC
CAIRLDDRGWGYTF
>TRBV7-9|TRBJ2-3|.|TRBD2
TGTGCCAGCAACCTACAGATTAGCGGGGGTGGCACAGATACGCAGTATTTT
CASNLQISGGGTDTQYF
>TRBV27|TRBJ1-1|once|.
TGTGCCAGCAGTTTAGGGAGGAGACAGGAAGCTTTCTTT
CASSLGRRQEAFF
>TRBV28|TRBJ1-2|.|.
TGTGCCAGCACCCCCCCCGGACAGTTCTATGGCTACACCTTC
CASTPPGQFYGYTF
>TRBV5-1|TRBJ1-2|.|.
TGCGCCAGCAGCTTGGCTCGGGCAGGGACACTCAGGCACTATGGCTACACCTTC
CASSLARAGTLRHYGYTF
>TRBV2|TRBJ2-1|.|TRBD2
TGTGCCAGCAGTGTGGCGGGGGGCCTACCTTTAGCCTACAATGAGCAGTTCTTC
CASSVAGGLPLAYNEQFF
>TRBV10-3|TRBJ2-7|.|.
TGTGCCATAATGGGGCGGCAGGGGACTAACTACGAGCAGTACTTC
CAIMGRQGTNYEQYF
>TRBV5-6|TRBJ2-3|.|.
TGTGCCAGCAGCTCTGCGGGGAGTCGGGCTACAGATACGCAGTATTTT
CASSSAGSRATDTQYF
>TRBV6-5|TRBJ1-3|.|TRBD1
TGTGCCAGCAGACAGGGGAACACCATATATTTT
CASRQGNTIYF
>TRBV7-6|TRBJ2-7|.|.
TGTGCCAGCAGCTTAGTCGGGGGACGGCCCGACGAGCAGTACTTC
CASSLVGGRPDEQYF
>TRBV6-5|TRBJ2-7|.|.
TGTGCCAGCAGCCCCGGGGGGCGCCTAGGGGAGCAGTACTTC
CASSPGGRLGEQYF
>TRBV11-2|TRBJ2-3|.|.
TGTGCCAGCAGCCAACTTCCCTCCACAGATACGCAGTATTTT
CASSQLPSTDTQYF
>TRBV7-7|TRBJ2-5|.|TRBD1
TGTGCTAGCAGCCCGACAGGGGGGCGAGAGACCCAGTACTTC
CASSPTGGRETQYF
>TRBV7-9|TRBJ2-1|.|.
TGTGCCAGCAGCTTGACCCGAGGTGATGAGCAGTTCTTC
CASSLTRGDEQFF
>TRBV7-3|TRBJ2-3|.|TRBD1
TGTGCCAGCAGCTTAATAGGACAGGGCTCAGATACGCAGTATTTT
CASSLIGQGSDTQYF
>TRBV18|TRBJ2-1|.|.
TGTGCCAGCAAACCGCGGGCAACTGAGCAGTTCTTC
CASKPRATEQFF
>TRBV5-4|TRBJ2-1|.|TRBD1
TGTGCCAGCAGCTCCGGGACAGGGTGGTCCGAGCAGTTCTTC
CASSSGTGWSEQFF
>TRBV2|TRBJ2-7|.|.
TGTGCCAGCAGTGTCTCGGGAAGCTCCTACGAGCAGTACTTC
CASSVSGSSYEQYF
>TRBV5-1|TRBJ1-6|.|.
TGCGCCAGCAGGGGGGTAAGGGAGGGGTCACCCCTCCACTTT
CASRGVREGSPLHF
>TRBV6-5|TRBJ1-5|.|TRBD1
TGTGCCAGCACCTCCGACAGGGACCGGCCCCAGCATTTT
CASTSDRDRPQHF
>TRBV21-1|TRBJ1-1|few|.
TGTGCCAGCAGCAAAGGACAACAGGGAAGCACTGAAGCTTTCTTT
CASSKGQQGSTEAFF
>TRBV4-3|TRBJ1-2|.|.
TGCGCCAGCAGCCAAGAGGAGGCCCGGTATGGCTACACCTTC
CASSQEEARYGYTF
>TRBV19|TRBJ1-2|.|.
TGTGCCAGTAGTTCCGTACAGGGTAACTATGGCTACACCTTC
CASSSVQGNYGYTF
>TRBV10-3|TRBJ2-7|once|.
TGTGCCATCAGTGAGTCGGCATCTTACGAGCAGTACTTC
CAISESASYEQYF
>TRBV4-3|TRBJ2-7|.|TRBD1
TGCGCCAGCAGCCTTCGGACAGGGCCCTACGAGCAGTACTTC
CASSLRTGPYEQYF
>TRBV2|TRBJ2-2|.|TRBD2
TGTGCCAGCAGATCCGGGACTAGCGGGACCACCGGGGAGCTGTTTTTT
CASRSGTSGTTGELFF
>TRBV9|TRBJ2-3|.|.
TGTGCCAGCAGCCCGTCGACAGTGGCAGATACGCAGTATTTT
CASSPSTVADTQYF
>TRBV30|TRBJ2-5|.|.
TGTGCCTGGAGGATGAGGGGGGGGTACCAAGAGACCCAGTACTTC
CAWRMRGGYQETQYF
>TRBV11-3|TRBJ2-3|.|TRBD1
TGTGCCAGCAGCAGCCGGACAGGGGAGCATAGAACAGATACGCAGTATTTT
CASSSRTGEHRTDTQYF
>TRBV7-8|TRBJ1-5|.|TRBD1
TGTGCCAGCAGCTTACCGAACAGGGGAGTCAATCAGCCCCAGCATTTT
CASSLPNRGVNQPQHF
>TRBV3-2|TRBJ2-3|.|.
TGTGCCAGTCCCAGGCCGCAGTATTTT
CASPRPQYF
>TRBV2|TRBJ2-5|.|TRBD2
TGTGCCAGCAGTGCCGGCCGGGCCGGGGGGGCCCAGTACTTC
CASSAGRAGGAQYF
>TRBV6-5|TRBJ1-1|.|.
TGTGCCAGCAGTTACGCGGGGGGGAGGACTGAAGCTTTCTTT
CASSYAGGRTEAFF
>TRBV18|TRBJ1-1|.|TRBD1
TGTGCCAGCGTACAGGGGGCGAACACTGAAGCTTTCTTT
CASVQGANTEAFF
>TRBV10-2|TRBJ1-1|.|.
TGCGCCAGCAGTGCCCGCGGACAGATGAACACTGAAGCTTTCTTT
CASSARGQMNTEAFF
>TRBV7-2|TRBJ2-7|.|TRBD2
TGTGCCAGCAGCTTAGGGACGGGCGGGAGGCCCCGCGAGCAGTACTTC
CASSLGTGGRPREQYF
>TRBV28|TRBJ2-3|few|TRBD2
TGTGCCAGCAGTTTGCGGGGGGGCACAGATACGCAGTATTTT
CASSLRGGTDTQYF
>TRBV2|TRBJ1-1|.|.
TGTGCCAGCAGTTTCGCCGGGACACATAAGGGCACTGAAGCTTTCTTT
CASSFAGTHKGTEAFF
>TRBV7-2|TRBJ2-7|.|TRBD1
TGTGCCAGCAGCTCCGACAGGGATGCCTACGAGCAGTACTTC
CASSSDRDAYEQYF
>TRBV10-3|TRBJ2-7|.|.
TGTGCCATCAGTGATAGGTCTAAGGGGGAATACGAGCAGTACTTC
CAISDRSKGEYEQYF
>TRBV5-1|TRBJ2-3|.|.
TGCGCCAGCAGCTTCTGGCGGGGGCGGGGAGATACGCAGTATTTT
CASSFWRGRGDTQYF
>TRBV2|TRBJ1-1|.|TRBD1
TGTGCCAGCAGTGAAAACAGGGGGCCGAACACTGAAGCTTTCTTT
CASSENRGPNTEAFF
>TRBV4-3|TRBJ1-2|.|.
TGCGCCAGCAGCCAAGATCCCAGGGTTTATGGCTACACCTTC
CASSQDPRVYGYTF